These 3 T cell receptor beta chains were sequenced from one sample in a study of blood T cell repertoires in COVID-19. The method was immunoSEQ multiplex PCR; TCRdb's version includes in-frame clones alone and lacks a portion of them. The sample lists some 140,000 clones; approximately 77% were seen once. The sample comprised peripheral blood. The receptors come from a man at least 80 years old with acute or convalescent COVID-19.

The V call is TRBV18, the J call TRBJ1-1; D remains unclear. The germline V gene has CDR1 KGHSH and CDR2 LQKENI. This CDR3 has 13 amino acids. Trimming took off 0 bases at V and 0 bases at J, with 2 bases between the two ends. The CDR3 is CASSPPMNTEAFF. The DNA for the CDR3 is TGTGCCAGCTCACCACCCATGAACACTGAAGCTTTCTTT. The full variable domain, completed using reference TRBV18 and TRBJ1-1, is NAGVMQNPRHLVRRRGQEARLRCSPMKGHSHVYWYRQLPEEGLKFMVYLQKENIIDESGMPKERFSAEFPKEGPSILRIQQVVRGDSAAYFCASSPPMNTEAFFGQGTRLTVV.

The V call is TRBV6-5, the J call TRBJ1-2, with TRBD1 matching 7 bases. CDR1 and CDR2 from the germline V gene are MNHEY and SVGAGI. The CDR3 spans 13 residues. V trimming: 6 bases; J trimming: 3 bases; junction bases outside the gene matches: 4. CDR3 region: CASRDRLYYGYTF. CDR3 DNA: TGTGCCAGCAGGGACAGGCTATACTATGGCTACACCTTC.

V gene TRBV5-1 combines with J gene TRBJ2-5; 10 bases are a match to TRBD2. V trimming: 6 bases; J trimming: 8 bases; junction bases outside the gene matches: 10. CDR3 length: 14 amino acids. Germline V gene lookup returns CDR1 SGHRS and CDR2 YFSETQ. CDR3 DNA: TGCGCCAGCAACCCCCCGAGCGGGGGGGCCACCCAGTACTTC. Protein product: CASNPPSGGATQYF.